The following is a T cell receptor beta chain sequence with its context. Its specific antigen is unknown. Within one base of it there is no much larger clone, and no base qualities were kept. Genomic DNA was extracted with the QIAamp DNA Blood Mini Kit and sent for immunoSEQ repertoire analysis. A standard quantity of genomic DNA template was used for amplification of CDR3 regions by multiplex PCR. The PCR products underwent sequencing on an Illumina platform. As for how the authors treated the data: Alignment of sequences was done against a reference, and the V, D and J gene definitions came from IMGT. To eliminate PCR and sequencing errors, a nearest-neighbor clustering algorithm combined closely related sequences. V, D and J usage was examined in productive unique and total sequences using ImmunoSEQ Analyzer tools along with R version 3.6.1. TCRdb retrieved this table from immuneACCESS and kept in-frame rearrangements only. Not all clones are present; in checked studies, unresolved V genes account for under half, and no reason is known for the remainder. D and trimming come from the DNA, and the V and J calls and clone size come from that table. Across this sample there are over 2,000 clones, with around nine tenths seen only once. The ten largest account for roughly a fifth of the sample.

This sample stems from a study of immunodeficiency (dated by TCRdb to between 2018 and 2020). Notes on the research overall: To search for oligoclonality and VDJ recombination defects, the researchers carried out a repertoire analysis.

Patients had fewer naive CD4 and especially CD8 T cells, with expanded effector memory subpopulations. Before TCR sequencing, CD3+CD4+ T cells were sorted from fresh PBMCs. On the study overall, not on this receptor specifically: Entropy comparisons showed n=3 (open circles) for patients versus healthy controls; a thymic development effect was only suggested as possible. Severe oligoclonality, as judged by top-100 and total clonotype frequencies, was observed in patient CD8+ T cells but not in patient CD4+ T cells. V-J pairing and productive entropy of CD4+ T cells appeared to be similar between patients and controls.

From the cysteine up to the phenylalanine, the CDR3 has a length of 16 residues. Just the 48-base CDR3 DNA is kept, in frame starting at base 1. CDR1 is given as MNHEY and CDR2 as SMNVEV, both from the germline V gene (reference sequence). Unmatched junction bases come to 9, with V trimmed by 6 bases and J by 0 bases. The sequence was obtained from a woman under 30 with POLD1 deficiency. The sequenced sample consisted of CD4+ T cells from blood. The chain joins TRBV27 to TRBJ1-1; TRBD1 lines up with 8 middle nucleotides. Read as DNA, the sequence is TGTGCCAGCAGCAGGGGGCCTTATATATTGAACACTGAAGCTTTCTTT. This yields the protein CASSRGPYILNTEAFF.